The clone carrying this TCR beta chain was counted a few times. No antigen is known for it. These data belong to a study of response to subunit inactivated influenza vaccine. Study-wide results and limits: The study's authors posited that every seasonal influenza vaccination enlists few new T cells.

Germline CDR1 is MNHNS and CDR2 is SASEGT. Trimming shortened V by 4 bases and J by 1 base, and 7 bases separated the two germline ends. The CDR3 sequence is 13 residues long. In TCRdb, the RT-PCR reads were re-called with MiXCR into one record per CDR3 protein. The sample includes approximately 520,000 distinct CDR3 sequences, about 25% of them seen just once. This TCR came from a man between 45 and 60 years old who received an inactivated influenza vaccine. The chain has TRBV6-1 and TRBJ2-5, with D perhaps matching TRBD1 or TRBD2 (6 bases each). The sample in question was CD4+ T cells sorted from PBMCs, obtained 5 to 6 days after vaccination. CDR3 amino acids: CASSGGAQETQYF. CDR3 DNA sequence: TGTGCCAGCAGTGGGGGGGCCCAAGAGACCCAGTACTTC.